This TCR beta chain appears in the sequencing data of a study of molecular identifiers for immune sequencing clone quantification. MiXCR, run by TCRdb on the PCR reads, gives a single entry per CDR3 protein. The repertoire holds 85,000 to 130,000 distinct CDR3 sequences, roughly 34% seen once, with around 4% in the top ten. In the sort, naive CD8 T cells were defined as CD8+CD4-CCR7+CD45RA+. This clonotype was obtained from a human donor in good health. Some libraries in this study had Jurkat cell RNA spiked in. Sequencing was carried out using naive CD8+ T cells from blood, with Jurkat cell RNA spiked in. As to subset: FACS-sorted CD8+CD4-CCR7+CD45RA+ naive T cells.

The CDR3: CASSIRTGEVQPQHF. CDR3 coding DNA: TGTGCCAGCAGTATAAGGACAGGGGAAGTTCAGCCCCAGCATTTT. The chain is built from TRBV28 and TRBJ1-5; 9 bases are a match to TRBD1. The V gene end was trimmed by 5 bases and the J gene end by 6 bases; junction bases not matched to a gene: 8. Germline CDR1 is MDHEN and CDR2 is SYDVKM. The CDR3 extends over 15 amino acids.